This TCR beta chain comes out of a study of blood T cell repertoires in COVID-19. At the level of the study: Samples taken during acute and convalescent COVID-19 were collected in the United States, Italy and Spain.

This CDR3 contains 13 residues. Deletions cut 1 base from V and 7 bases from J, with 11 bases between. Germline CDR1 is WNHNN and CDR2 is SYGVQD (reference sequence). Profiling relied on immunoSEQ multiplex PCR, and the TCRdb table lists in-frame clones only, not all of them. The table has 400,000 or so clones, around 87% seen once. The TCR originated in a man aged 35 to 55 in a cohort exposed to, infected with or recovered from COVID-19 (not recorded which). Sequenced material: PBMCs or T cells enriched from blood (not recorded which). This sequence joins TRBV10-1 and TRBJ2-7; a possible D gene is TRBD2 (6 bases). The CDR3 spells CASSEFWGREQYF. CDR3 coding DNA: TGCGCCAGCAGTGAGTTTTGGGGGAGGGAGCAGTACTTC.